The next 16 T cell receptor beta chains were all read from a single sample in a study of patients and donors after allogeneic stem cell transplantation. TCRdb passed the RT-PCR reads through MiXCR, listing each CDR3 protein once. The sample has about a million distinct CDR3 sequences, under 20% seen once; the top ten hold about 6%. The sequenced sample consisted of blood, either unsorted or a sorted T cell fraction (not recorded which). These receptor sequences come from a human donor who was either an allogeneic HSCT recipient or a stem cell or donor lymphocyte infusion donor (not recorded which). It is not recorded whose cells these are; they may come from a transplant donor.

This sequence joins TRBV10-3 and TRBJ2-1, with TRBD1 as a possible D gene (7 bases). Trimming left V 4 bases short and J 3 bases short, with 16 bases between. Germline values: CDR1 ENHRY, CDR2 SYGVKD. The CDR3 sequence is 16 residues long. Here the CDR3 reads CAISASQGEVYNEQFF. CDR3 coding DNA: TGTGCCATCAGTGCGTCGCAGGGGGAGGTCTACAATGAGCAGTTCTTC.

This clonotype has at least ten counts. The V gene is TRBV5-1, the J gene TRBJ2-2, with 9 bases identical to TRBD2. The junction had 9 bases not matched to a gene; V was cut back by 5 bases and J by 7 bases. This CDR3 is built from 15 residues. From germline, CDR1 is SGHRS and CDR2 YFSETQ. CDR3 nucleotides: TGCGCCAGCAGACCCCGACTAGCGGATCACGGGGAGCTGTTTTTT. Protein sequence: CASRPRLADHGELFF. The entire variable domain, with the rest obtained from reference TRBV5-1 and TRBJ2-2, is as follows: KAGVTQTPRYLIKTRGQQVTLSCSPISGHRSVSWYQQTPGQGLQFLFEYFSETQRNKGNFPGRFSGRQFSNSRSEMNVSTLELGDSALYLCASRPRLADHGELFFGEGSRLTVL.

This sequence joins TRBV12-5 and TRBJ1-2; the D gene is possibly TRBD1 (6 bases). This CDR3 contains 14 residues. The germline V gene has CDR1 LGHNT and CDR2 FRNRAP. The V and J ends lost 5 bases and 9 bases respectively, with 19 bases between them. CDR3 loop: CASGLPTFQGCYTF. DNA of the CDR3: TGTGCTAGTGGTCTTCCCACATTTCAGGGGTGCTACACCTTC.

Many counts were recorded for this clonotype. The V and J genes are TRBV12-3 or TRBV12-4 and TRBJ1-5; no reliable D call. Deletions cut 2 bases from V and 0 bases from J, with 5 bases between. The CDR3 totals 14 residues. The CDR3 loop is CASSLLRSNQPQHF. CDR3 bases: TGTGCCAGCAGTTTACTGCGTAGCAATCAGCCCCAGCATTTT.

This clonotype has a handful of counts. This sequence joins TRBV11-2 and TRBJ1-2; D remains unclear. The V end was cut by 2 bases, the J end by 7 bases, with 14 bases between. The germline CDR1 and CDR2 sequences are SGHAT and FQNNGV. The CDR3 extends over 14 amino acids. The CDR3 loop is CASSLIGRGSGYTF. The CDR3 bases are TGTGCCAGCAGCTTAATAGGACGGGGTAGTGGCTACACCTTC.

Ten or more counts support this clonotype. The chain uses TRBV10-3 and TRBJ2-7; perhaps TRBD1 as D (6 bases). Looked up from germline, CDR1 is ENHRY and CDR2 is SYGVKD. Trimming removed 5 bases at V and 2 bases at J, with 10 bases between. The CDR3 has 13 amino acids. The CDR3 is CAISRQETYEQYF. CDR3 sequence (DNA): TGTGCCATCAGTCGACAGGAGACCTACGAGCAGTACTTC.

This rearrangement joins TRBV29-1 to TRBJ2-5; D is perhaps TRBD1 (6 bases). The germline V gene encodes CDR1 SQVTM and CDR2 ANQGSEA. The CDR3 consists of 13 residues. In DNA, the CDR3 is TGCACCGGAGGCCCCGCTGGGGGCAAGACCCAGTACTTC. Amino acid sequence: CTGGPAGGKTQYF.

V usage is TRBV29-1 and J usage is TRBJ2-7, with 10 bases aligning to TRBD1. J lost 4 bases, V lost 7 bases, and 13 bases had no gene match. The CDR3 totals 15 residues. The germline gives CDR1 SQVTM, CDR2 ANQGSEA. The CDR3 region has the DNA TGCAGCGCTGTACCTACCAGGGGACAGGGGTACGAGCAGTACTTC. Translated: CSAVPTRGQGYEQYF.

In its sample, this clonotype was seen a few times. The chain recombines TRBV5-1 with TRBJ2-1, with unresolved D. CDR1 SGHRS and CDR2 YFSETQ come from the germline V gene. V was clipped by 2 bases and J by 7 bases, with 10 bases between them. The CDR3 length is 13 residues. CDR3 protein: CASSFYPRNEQFF. The CDR3 bases are TGCGCCAGCAGCTTCTACCCTCGGAATGAGCAGTTCTTC.

J is TRBJ1-4 and V is TRBV9; TRBD1 agrees at 8 bases. V gave up 0 bases and J gave up 7 bases; unmatched junction bases: 17. The length of the CDR3 is 19 residues. Germline V lookup: CDR1 SGDLS, CDR2 YYNGEE. The CDR3, as DNA: TGTGCCAGCAGCGTAGGTCGAGGCTTGGTAGGACAGGGTGGTGAAAAACTGTTTTTT. Translating it yields CASSVGRGLVGQGGEKLFF.

This clonotype was picked up a small number of times. CDR3 sequence (DNA): TGTGCCAGCAGCCTACCGACTAGCGGGGGTTCCTACGAGCAGTACTTC. Its protein is CASSLPTSGGSYEQYF. The V and J genes are TRBV6-2 or TRBV6-3 and TRBJ2-7; TRBD2 matches 12 bases. The trim removed 6 bases at V and 1 base at J, leaving 7 bases unmatched. The length of the CDR3 is 16 residues. Germline V gene sequence: CDR1 MNHEY, CDR2 SVGEGT.

This chain joins TRBV6-1 and TRBJ2-3, with D possibly being TRBD2 (5 bases). Trimming removed 10 bases from V and 1 base from J, with 15 bases in between. CDR3 length: 14 amino acids. CDR1 and CDR2 from the germline V gene are MNHNS and SASEGT. The CDR3 region is CATRGYAGTDTQYF. The CDR3 DNA follows: TGTGCCACCCGGGGTTACGCGGGCACAGATACGCAGTATTTT.

This clonotype has a single count. One end of the junction is discordant with germline, which a read error may explain. This rearrangement joins TRBV7-7 to TRBJ2-3; D possibly matches TRBD1 or TRBD2 (6 bases each). Germline CDR1 is SSHAT and CDR2 is FNYEAQ (reference sequence). The CDR3 contains 16 residues. CDR3 region: CASSLGYGGSTDTQYF. CDR3 DNA: TGTGCTAGCAGCTTAGGGTACGGGGGCTCCACAGATACGCAGTATTTT.

This clonotype was seen a few times. CDR3 nucleotide sequence: TGTGCCAGCAGTCCCCGCACCGTAGGGAGGAATCGGGGTTTCTTT. Its translation is CASSPRTVGRNRGFF. V and J are TRBV12-3 or TRBV12-4 and TRBJ1-1; D remains ambiguous. The CDR3 covers 15 residues. V was trimmed by 5 bases and J by 13 bases, leaving 26 bases between them.

The rearrangement joins TRBV11-1 to TRBJ2-1, with D possibly being TRBD1 or TRBD2 (5 bases each). The CDR3 extends over 17 amino acids. Per germline, CDR1 SGHAT and CDR2 FQDESV (reference sequence). Trimming cost V 5 bases and J 5 bases, with 22 bases left between them. CDR3 sequence: CASSGFRDLARNNEQFF. CDR3 sequence (DNA): TGTGCCAGCAGCGGCTTCCGGGACCTCGCGAGGAACAATGAGCAGTTCTTC.

This clonotype has a handful of counts. The rearrangement uses TRBV12-3 or TRBV12-4 and TRBJ2-2, with 12 bases identical to TRBD2. There are 16 residues in the CDR3. The V and J ends lost 6 bases and 4 bases, in that order; junction bases with no gene match: 6. CDR3 sequence (DNA): TGTGCCAGCAGCTACGGACTAGCGGGGACCACCGGGGAGCTGTTTTTT. It codes for CASSYGLAGTTGELFF.